This note documents a single T cell receptor beta chain sequence. The use of a sample-barcoded 5' primer and a J-beta primer mix characterized a second PCR of 7 to 11 cycles. Tagging of each cDNA molecule was performed by a template-switch adaptor with 12 random nucleotides. TCRdb fed the 5' RACE reads into MiXCR, producing one record per CDR3 protein. The sample lists 1 million to 1.2 million distinct CDR3 sequences, roughly two fifths seen once, with about an eighth in the top ten. The sample is drawn from a study of blood T cells in healthy people across ages. Source material: blood. The source is a man in his late teens or twenties in good health.

The CDR3: CASGAGNGLYTGELFF. The CDR3 DNA reads TGCGCCAGCGGGGCAGGGAATGGATTGTACACCGGGGAGCTGTTTTTT. The genes are TRBV4-1 and TRBJ2-2, with a weak D call TRBD1 (5 bases). Trimming shortened V by 8 bases and J by 3 bases, and 19 bases separated the two germline ends. From germline, CDR1 is MGHRA and CDR2 YSYEKL. This CDR3 has 16 amino acids.